This paragraph reports one T cell receptor beta chain. The CDR3 is 12 residues long. Germline CDR1 reads WNHNN; CDR2 reads SYGVQD (reference sequence). With 4 bases removed from V and 5 bases from J, the gap between germline ends came to 5 bases. This specimen comes from a study of radiotherapy plus CTLA-4 blockade in lung cancer. Measured with immunoSEQ multiplex PCR; TCRdb has only the in-frame clones, and not every one. The sample lists 14,000 to 15,000 clones, 55% to 80% seen once, with 46% in the top ten. This TCR derives from a human donor with non-small cell lung cancer whose response to radiotherapy plus ipilimumab could not be evaluated. The input for sequencing was peripheral blood, taken from a patient treated with radiotherapy plus ipilimumab. The chain uses TRBV10-1 and TRBJ2-2; no clear D. CDR3 sequence: CASSVHTGELFF. The CDR3 coding sequence is TGCGCCAGCAGTGTACATACCGGGGAGCTGTTTTTT.